These 15 T cell receptor beta chains were all obtained from the same sample, sequenced in a study of technical replicates of blood from several donors. Using immunoSEQ multiplex PCR, the repertoire was profiled, and TCRdb retains in-frame clones only, with some absent. The table has tens of thousands of clones, approximately 97% seen once. The sequencing sample was made of T cells isolated from PBMCs. All receptors derive from a human donor in good health.

The chain employs TRBV19 and TRBJ2-7; a weak D match, TRBD1 (7 bases). V was trimmed by 6 bases and J by 3 bases, leaving 15 bases between them. The CDR3 is 14 residues long. Germline CDR1 and CDR2: LNHDA and SQIVND (reference sequence). CDR3 nucleotide sequence: TGTGCCAGTAGAATGCGGGACAGAGGCTACGAGCAGTACTTC. Amino acid sequence: CASRMRDRGYEQYF.

The DNA of the CDR3 is TGTGCCAGCAGCCCCGACAGGGTAGCAGAGACCCAGTACTTC. It specifies CASSPDRVAETQYF. This chain connects TRBV11-2 to TRBJ2-5; 7 nucleotides match TRBD1. The CDR3 length is 14 residues. V dropped 5 bases and J dropped 4; count of bases not matched to a gene: 7. Germline V gene sequence: CDR1 SGHAT, CDR2 FQNNGV. The entire variable domain, with the rest obtained from reference TRBV11-2 and TRBJ2-5, is as follows: EAGVAQSPRYKIIEKRQSVAFWCNPISGHATLYWYQQILGQGPKLLIQFQNNGVVDDSQLPKDRFSAERLKGVDSTLKIQPAKLEDSAVYLCASSPDRVAETQYFGPGTRLLVL.

The genes are TRBV20-1 and TRBJ2-7; 7 nucleotides line up with TRBD1. The CDR3 runs 10 residues. J gave up 6 bases and V 4 bases, and 0 bases lay outside the gene matches. Per germline, CDR1 DFQATT and CDR2 SNEGSKA (reference sequence). The CDR3 loop reads CSANRGEQYF. The CDR3 DNA reads as TGCAGTGCTAACAGGGGCGAGCAGTACTTC.

This chain links TRBV5-1 with TRBJ2-7; the match to TRBD1 covers 7 bases. Germline CDR1 is SGHRS and CDR2 is YFSETQ. The CDR3 is 17 amino acids. Germline trimming cut 1 base from V and 5 bases from J; bases unmatched to any gene: 15. The CDR3 sequence: CASSLTLRGPRGHEQYF. For the CDR3, the DNA is TGCGCCAGCAGCTTGACACTTAGGGGGCCGAGAGGCCACGAGCAGTACTTC. The full variable domain, in which reference TRBV5-1 and TRBJ2-7 provide the parts outside the CDR3, is KAGVTQTPRYLIKTRGQQVTLSCSPISGHRSVSWYQQTPGQGLQFLFEYFSETQRNKGNFPGRFSGRQFSNSRSEMNVSTLELGDSALYLCASSLTLRGPRGHEQYFGPGTRLTVT.

This sequence joins TRBV6-5 and TRBJ2-7, with D possibly TRBD1 on 6 matching bases. CDR1 and CDR2 from the germline V gene are MNHEY and SVGAGI. V lost 2 bases to trimming and J lost 4 bases, with 15 bases between them. This CDR3 spans 15 amino acids. The CDR3 sequence is CASSYGARGAYEQYF. The CDR3 DNA reads TGTGCCAGCAGTTACGGTGCCAGGGGAGCTTACGAGCAGTACTTC.

CDR3 DNA sequence: TGCGCCAGCAGCCTGGGGGCGTCCTATAATTCACCCCTCCACTTT. As protein: CASSLGASYNSPLHF. J is TRBJ1-6 and V is TRBV5-1; TRBD1 might be the D (6 bases). The CDR3 has 15 residues. Germline V gene lookup returns CDR1 SGHRS and CDR2 YFSETQ. Deletions cut 4 bases from V and 1 base from J, with 9 bases between. Full variable domain (missing parts from reference TRBV5-1 and TRBJ1-6): KAGVTQTPRYLIKTRGQQVTLSCSPISGHRSVSWYQQTPGQGLQFLFEYFSETQRNKGNFPGRFSGRQFSNSRSEMNVSTLELGDSALYLCASSLGASYNSPLHFGNGTRLTVT.

The CDR3: CASRTLQATDTQYF. Here the CDR3 DNA reads TGTGCCAGCAGGACCCTCCAGGCCACAGATACGCAGTATTTT. The chain uses TRBV2 and TRBJ2-3; D unclear. The germline V gene encodes CDR1 SNHLY and CDR2 FYNNEI. The CDR3 contains 14 residues. The V end was cut by 6 bases, the J end by 2 bases, with 12 bases between.

This chain connects TRBV4-1 to TRBJ2-1, with D uncertain. This CDR3 is 12 amino acids long. Germline V lookup: CDR1 MGHRA, CDR2 YSYEKL. The V end lost 1 base, the J end lost 7 bases, and 5 bases lay between the germline ends. In nucleotides, the CDR3 is TGCGCCAGCAGCCAAGTGGAGAATGAGCAGTTCTTC. Protein: CASSQVENEQFF.

V and J are TRBV6-1 and TRBJ1-4; 9 bases are a match to TRBD1. Trimming at V came to 7 bases and at J to 4 bases, leaving 4 bases not matched to a gene. CDR1 is MNHNS and CDR2 is SASEGT in the germline V gene. The CDR3 runs to 14 residues. The CDR3 DNA reads as TGTGCCAGCATTACAGGGGGCAATAATGAAAAACTGTTTTTT. Residues: CASITGGNNEKLFF.

The chain couples TRBV6-1 to TRBJ2-5; D unclear. The CDR3 is 11 residues long. Germline V CDR1 and CDR2: MNHNS, SASEGT. V shed 11 bases and J shed 5 bases, with 12 bases lying between them. Here the CDR3 reads CACTRSETQYF. The CDR3 coding sequence is TGTGCCTGTACGAGGAGTGAGACCCAGTACTTC.

This chain joins TRBV4-1 and TRBJ2-2, with 11 bases lining up with TRBD1. Germline CDR1 and CDR2: MGHRA and YSYEKL. V was clipped by 2 bases and J by 1 base; unmatched bases: 3. The CDR3 totals 17 residues. CDR3 sequence reads: CASSQWDRGLNTGELFF. In DNA, the CDR3 is TGCGCCAGCAGCCAATGGGACAGGGGGTTGAACACCGGGGAGCTGTTTTTT.

This clone was found once. Mismatch with germline at one junction end may stem from a read error. This chain links TRBV7-7 with TRBJ2-3; TRBD2 agrees at 8 bases. This CDR3 has 18 amino acids. Germline V gene sequence: CDR1 SSHAT, CDR2 FNYEAQ (reference sequence). CDR3 sequence: CASSLEVAGTLHTDTQYF. The DNA of the CDR3 is TGTGCTAGCAGCTTAGAGGTAGCGGGGACACTTCACACAGATACGCAGTATTTT.

The V and J genes are TRBV7-9 and TRBJ2-7; TRBD1 matches 8 bases. Germline loops: CDR1 SEHNR, CDR2 FQNEAQ (reference sequence). The CDR3 has 15 amino acids. Losses at the gene ends were 5 bases for V and 1 base for J; bases not matched to a gene: 7. The CDR3 loop is CASSPGQGASYEQYF. The CDR3 region has the DNA TGTGCCAGCAGCCCCGGACAGGGTGCTTCCTACGAGCAGTACTTC.

The V and J genes are TRBV5-8 and TRBJ2-2; D call uncertain. This CDR3 comprises 19 residues. V lost 4 bases, J lost 0 bases, and 22 bases lay in between. CDR1 and CDR2 (germline): SGHTS, YDEGEE. CDR3 bases: TGTGCCAGCAGCCCGAGAGTGGTAGCTTTGAGCGCGAACACCGGGGAGCTGTTTTTT. It translates to CASSPRVVALSANTGELFF.

This rearrangement joins TRBV28 to TRBJ1-1; no definite D call. This CDR3 is built from 13 residues. CDR1 is MDHEN, CDR2 SYDVKM, per germline. The ends were cut back, 6 bases at V and 2 bases at J, with 10 bases in the middle. Written as DNA, the CDR3 is TGTGCCAGCAGGTCCCGGAGAAACACTGAAGCTTTCTTT. Its protein is CASRSRRNTEAFF.